This T cell receptor beta chain emerged from a study of vaccination effects on CD4 cells after COVID-19. Study background: Relative to the second dose, post-vaccine samples were obtained a median of 72 days later.

Clones were sequenced by immunoSEQ multiplex PCR, and TCRdb holds only the in-frame ones, with some missing. The repertoire holds fewer than 25,000 clones, less than 85% seen once, with 7% to 9.5% in the top ten. ViraFEST used viral peptide pools to expand antigen-specific CD4+ T cells before sequencing. The culture ran for about 10 days, and then CD4+ T cells were isolated. As their vaccination, participants received two doses of either BNT162b2 or mRNA-1273. In culture with approximately 9.5 IU/ml IL-2 and about 9.7 ug/ml peptides, PBMC were grown at a few million per well. On day 3 and again on day 7, half the medium was replaced with IL-2 medium. With respect to this clone: Its antigen is not identified.

The receptor comes from a human donor who received a COVID-19 vaccine. This material consisted of CD4+ T cells from PBMCs cultured with SARS-CoV-2 spike peptides, taken after COVID-19 vaccination.

The CDR3 protein is CAISPGLEGRQPQHF. CDR3 nucleotide sequence: TGTGCCATCAGCCCCGGGCTTGAGGGTCGTCAGCCCCAGCATTTT. This chain connects TRBV10-3 to TRBJ1-5; D remains ambiguous. Germline V CDR1 and CDR2: ENHRY, SYGVKD. The V gene lost 6 bases and the J gene lost 6 bases, with 18 bases spanning the gap. There are 15 residues in the CDR3.